Included here is one TCR beta chain sequence, with context. What it binds is not known. This sample was included in a study of cytomegalovirus exposure and HLA in healthy donors. Overall study findings and caveats: It was shown in a later analysis that HLA-associated TCR beta chains were more clonally expanded than other, equally common chains. Sequencing probably produced one cluster of sequence variants that were highly shared.

The PCR contained 60 Vbeta and 13 Jbeta primers. Only in-frame clones appear in the TCRdb table, and some are missing; sequencing was by immunoSEQ multiplex PCR. The sample yields about 240,000 clones, around four fifths seen once. The CDR3 totals 13 residues. The chain has TRBV21-1 and TRBJ1-1. TRBV21-1 is listed as a pseudogene. The sequence was collected from a boy younger than 18 in good health and CMV-seronegative. Sequencing was carried out using PBMCs. The CDR3 DNA reads TGTGCCAGCGTAATGGGGGGTGACACTGAAGCTTTCTTT. Amino acids: CASVMGGDTEAFF.